The clone carrying this T cell receptor beta chain has only a few counts. Its antigen is unknown. The authors incorporated unique molecular identifiers into the TCR beta cDNA libraries. Input of about 1 to 11 million T cells yielded 550,000 or so cDNA molecules. TCRdb independently ran MiXCR on the PCR reads; one entry per CDR3 protein. The sample records about 210,000 distinct CDR3 sequences, approximately 29% being singletons. These data come from a study of post-analysis software for immune sequencing data. Whole-study results and caveats: Patients showed TRBV5-6, TRBV5-1 and TRBV20-1 among roughly five TRBV segments more frequent than in controls. Same-batch preparations were strongly co-clustered by F measure. Normalized Chao1 diversity was significantly reduced in patients versus controls.

CDR3 length: 16 residues. Trimming left V 8 bases short and J 3 bases short, with 23 bases between. The germline V gene encodes CDR1 MDHEN and CDR2 SYDVKM. This chain links TRBV28 with TRBJ2-7; D might be TRBD2 (7 bases). The sequence came from a girl aged 2 to 17 with multiple sclerosis. Sequenced material: blood. The DNA for the CDR3 is TGTGCCAGCCGTCCCACGGGGGCGGGAGCCAACTACGAGCAGTACTTC. Amino acid sequence: CASRPTGAGANYEQYF. Full variable domain (rest looked up from reference TRBV28 and TRBJ2-7): DVKVTQSSRYLVKRTGEKVFLECVQDMDHENMFWYRQDPGLGLRLIYFSYDVKMKEKGDIPEGYSVSREKKERFSLILESASTNQTSMYLCASRPTGAGANYEQYFGPGTRLTVT.